The 28 T cell receptor beta chains below were found in one sample sequenced in a study of blood T cells in healthy people across ages. The second PCR ran about 6 to 11 cycles with a sample-barcoded 5' primer and J-beta primers. TCRdb used MiXCR to reprocess the 5' RACE reads, holding one entry per CDR3 protein. The table has nearly 800,000 distinct CDR3 sequences, roughly three fifths seen once. Material: blood. These receptors were taken from a man aged 40-50 years in good health.

V is TRBV4-2 and J is TRBJ1-2, with D maybe TRBD1 (5 bases). The ends were cut back, 0 bases at V and 7 bases at J, with 15 bases in the middle. Germline values: CDR1 LGHNA, CDR2 YNFKEQ. The CDR3 contains 15 residues. The CDR3 region has the DNA TGTGCCAGCAGCCAAGAGTTAGGGGATGCGGGTGGCTACACCTTC. Translating it yields CASSQELGDAGGYTF.

This clonotype showed up just once. The chain links TRBV5-5 to TRBJ2-7; the D gene is possibly TRBD1 (5 bases). Looked up from germline, CDR1 is SGHKS and CDR2 is YYEKEE (reference sequence). The ends were cut back, 4 bases at V and 6 bases at J, with 14 bases in the middle. CDR3 length: 13 amino acids. The DNA for the CDR3 is TGTGCCAGCAGCGCGACATCCCAGGGCGAGCAGTACTTC. It encodes CASSATSQGEQYF.

The genes are TRBV12-3 or TRBV12-4 and TRBJ2-5; TRBD2 agrees at 7 bases. The ends lost 5 bases at V and 5 bases at J; junction bases unmatched: 5. This CDR3 is 13 amino acids long. CDR3 sequence: CASSGWGGETQYF. As DNA, the CDR3 is TGTGCCAGCAGTGGGTGGGGAGGGGAGACCCAGTACTTC.

This sequence joins TRBV25-1 and TRBJ2-3; 8 positions agree with TRBD1. The J segment lost 2 bases and the V segment lost 6 bases, leaving 4 bases of the junction unmatched. CDR1 is MGHDK and CDR2 is SYGVNS in the germline V gene. This CDR3 region has 14 residues. The CDR3 DNA reads as TGTGCCAGCAGGGACAGGGCACACACAGATACGCAGTATTTT. Translated: CASRDRAHTDTQYF.

V is TRBV7-6 and J is TRBJ2-7; D may be TRBD1 (5 bases). The CDR3 consists of 13 residues. Germline CDR1 is SGHVS and CDR2 is FNYEAQ. Trimming cost V 4 bases and J 2 bases, with 9 bases left between them. CDR3 in DNA: TGTGCCAGCAGCTGGGCGGACACCTACGAGCAGTACTTC. It encodes CASSWADTYEQYF.

The chain couples TRBV6-5 to TRBJ2-7; 8 bases align to TRBD2. The germline gives CDR1 MNHEY, CDR2 SVGAGI. The CDR3 has 14 residues. The V segment lost 4 bases and the J segment 7 bases; nucleotides outside the gene matches: 9. CDR3 bases: TGTGCCAGCAGTTCTCAGCGGGGGAGTAATGAGCAGTACTTC. Its translation is CASSSQRGSNEQYF.

This clonotype appeared a few times. The genes are TRBV18 and TRBJ2-3, with unresolved D. The V end lost 6 bases, the J end lost 1 base, and 11 bases lay between the germline ends. Germline lookup yields CDR1 KGHSH and CDR2 LQKENI. The CDR3 covers 14 residues. This CDR3 is CASSPTAGTDTQYF. In DNA, the CDR3 is TGTGCCAGCTCCCCCACGGCAGGCACAGATACGCAGTATTTT.

This clonotype was found a few times. The chain carries TRBV12-3 or TRBV12-4 and TRBJ2-5; D is tentatively TRBD1 or TRBD2 (6 bases each). This CDR3 has 14 amino acids. The V end was cut by 3 bases, the J end by 5 bases, with 13 bases between. Here the CDR3 reads CASSLGGMGETQYF. The DNA for the CDR3 is TGTGCCAGCAGTTTGGGGGGCATGGGGGAGACCCAGTACTTC.

This clonotype was observed a few times. V is TRBV27 and J is TRBJ2-7, with 10 bases matching TRBD2. Germline V gene sequence: CDR1 MNHEY, CDR2 SMNVEV (reference sequence). The CDR3 totals 15 residues. V lost 5 bases to trimming and J lost 3 bases; unmatched junction nucleotides: 7. The CDR3 loop reads CASSPWTSGSYEQYF. DNA of the CDR3: TGTGCCAGCAGTCCCTGGACTAGCGGAAGCTACGAGCAGTACTTC.

The CDR3 DNA follows: TGTGCCAGCAGAAACCTAGCGGGAGGGCTCTATGAGCAGTTCTTC. Translation: CASRNLAGGLYEQFF. The chain joins TRBV28 to TRBJ2-1; 12 bases line up with TRBD2. V shed 6 bases, J shed 8 bases, and the junction held 8 bases outside the gene matches. The CDR3 extends over 15 amino acids. CDR1 is MDHEN, CDR2 SYDVKM, per germline.

V usage is TRBV7-3 and J usage is TRBJ2-1, with 7 positions matching TRBD1. CDR1 is SGHTA, CDR2 FQGTGA, per germline. The CDR3 loop spans 18 amino acids. V shed 2 bases and J 7 bases; nucleotides not matched to a gene: 17. The CDR3 DNA follows: TGTGCCAGCAGCTTAGAGCCCCCCGGGACAGATGGTATGAATGAGCAGTTCTTC. Protein product: CASSLEPPGTDGMNEQFF.

The J gene is TRBJ1-1, the V gene TRBV9; weak D call: TRBD1 (5 bases). V was pared by 3 bases and J by 1 base, with 13 bases between. Germline V gene data show CDR1 as SGDLS and CDR2 as YYNGEE. This CDR3 region has 15 residues. The CDR3 sequence: CASSGPHTGNTEAFF. CDR3 nucleotides: TGTGCCAGCAGCGGTCCCCATACAGGGAACACTGAAGCTTTCTTT.

V is TRBV20-1 and J is TRBJ2-5; TRBD1 matches at 7 bases. Trimming took 4 bases from V and 5 from J; bases not matched to a gene: 22. This CDR3 region has 18 residues. Germline assignment: CDR1 DFQATT and CDR2 SNEGSKA (reference sequence). CDR3 loop: CSATDRKEYAEHRETQYF. The CDR3 bases are TGCAGTGCTACGGACAGGAAGGAATACGCCGAACATCGTGAGACCCAGTACTTC.

In DNA form, the CDR3 reads TGCGCCAGCAGCTTGGAGCGGAGGATGGACGAGCAGTACTTC. Translated: CASSLERRMDEQYF. The chain couples TRBV5-1 to TRBJ2-7, with D possibly matching TRBD2 (5 bases). CDR1 and CDR2 from the germline V gene are SGHRS and YFSETQ. The V gene lost 0 bases and the J gene lost 5 bases, with 12 bases spanning the gap. The CDR3 totals 14 residues.

This chain connects TRBV9 to TRBJ1-4; 7 nucleotides align to TRBD1. V trimming: 4 bases; J trimming: 6 bases; junction bases outside the gene matches: 6. The CDR3 consists of 14 residues. CDR1 SGDLS and CDR2 YYNGEE come from the germline V gene. CDR3 residues: CASSPQGRDEKLFF. The CDR3 DNA reads as TGTGCCAGCAGCCCACAGGGGAGGGATGAAAAACTGTTTTTT. The complete variable domain, with remaining parts taken from reference TRBV9 and TRBJ1-4, reads DSGVTQTPKHLITATGQRVTLRCSPRSGDLSVYWYQQSLDQGLQFLIQYYNGEERAKGNILERFSAQQFPDLHSELNLSSLELGDSALYFCASSPQGRDEKLFFGSGTQLSVL.

The J gene is TRBJ2-7, the V gene TRBV6-2 or TRBV6-3, with D possibly TRBD2 on 6 matching bases. This CDR3 is 14 amino acids long. From germline, CDR1 is MNHEY and CDR2 SVGEGT. With 10 bases removed from V and 8 bases from J, the gap between germline ends came to 24 bases. The DNA for the CDR3 is TGTGCCACCCTGAGCGCCTGGGGGGATCGCAAGCAGTACTTC. Protein: CATLSAWGDRKQYF.

This clonotype occurred once. The genes are TRBV28 and TRBJ1-5; D gene unclear. This CDR3 has 12 residues. Trimming took off 8 bases at V and 4 bases at J, with 9 bases between the two ends. The V gene's germline CDR1 is MDHEN and CDR2 SYDVKM. Here the CDR3 reads CASRGRNQPQHF. CDR3 in DNA: TGTGCCAGCCGAGGTAGAAATCAGCCCCAGCATTTT.

This chain connects TRBV20-1 to TRBJ2-5; 7 nucleotides line up with TRBD2. This CDR3 spans 13 amino acids. In germline, CDR1 is DFQATT, CDR2 SNEGSKA (reference sequence). The J segment lost 7 bases and the V segment lost 3 bases, leaving 8 bases of the junction unmatched. Here the CDR3 reads CSASSGGEGTQYF. The CDR3 DNA reads as TGCAGTGCTAGTTCCGGCGGGGAGGGGACCCAGTACTTC.

The chain combines TRBV28 with TRBJ2-1; TRBD1 matches 9 bases. The germline gives CDR1 MDHEN, CDR2 SYDVKM. This CDR3 comprises 18 residues. After removal of 0 bases from V and 0 bases from J, the junction contained 6 bases not matched to a gene. For the CDR3, the DNA is TGTGCCAGCAGTTTATGGGGGCCGGGACAGGGCTCCTACAATGAGCAGTTCTTC. Its protein product is CASSLWGPGQGSYNEQFF.

CDR3 sequence reads: CASSQSGRGDTQYF. CDR3 coding DNA: TGTGCCAGCAGCCAAAGCGGGAGGGGCGATACGCAGTATTTT. This chain joins TRBV3-1 and TRBJ2-3; 10 nucleotides match TRBD2. Germline V gene lookup returns CDR1 LGHDT and CDR2 YNNKEL (reference sequence). The CDR3 loop spans 14 amino acids. V dropped 2 bases and J dropped 6; count of bases not matched to a gene: 2.

This chain links TRBV28 with TRBJ2-6; TRBD1 aligns across 10 bases. J lost 2 bases, V lost 8 bases, and 9 bases had no gene match. There are 17 residues in the CDR3. Germline CDR1 and CDR2: MDHEN and SYDVKM. The CDR3: CASSPGTGVAGANVLTF. CDR3 bases: TGTGCCAGCTCACCCGGGACAGGGGTCGCTGGGGCCAACGTCCTGACTTTC.

This chain joins TRBV29-1 and TRBJ1-2; D ambiguous. This CDR3 is 15 amino acids long. Germline CDR1 and CDR2: SQVTM and ANQGSEA. The germline V and J ends were trimmed by 3 bases and 5 bases, with 19 bases remaining between them. DNA for the CDR3: TGCAGCGTTGAGGGAGGCAAGGGTAAACTATATGGCTACACCTTC. Its translation is CSVEGGKGKLYGYTF. Based on the CDR3 plus reference TRBV29-1 and TRBJ1-2, the full variable domain is SAVISQKPSRDICQRGTSLTIQCQVDSQVTMMFWYRQQPGQSLTLIATANQGSEATYESGFVIDKFPISRPNLTFSTLTVSNMSPEDSSIYLCSVEGGKGKLYGYTFGSGTRLTVV.

In its sample, this clonotype was seen a few times. CDR3 DNA sequence: TGTGCCAGCAGCACCCCTACAGGGTCTGGGGCCAACGTCCTGACTTTC. Its protein is CASSTPTGSGANVLTF. The chain employs TRBV5-5 and TRBJ2-6, with a tentative D call TRBD1 (6 bases). Germline lookup yields CDR1 SGHKS and CDR2 YYEKEE (reference sequence). V lost 4 bases and J lost 1, with 12 bases in between. The CDR3 has 16 residues.

This chain links TRBV4-1 with TRBJ1-2; no firm D call. Trimming shortened V by 1 base and J by 2 bases, and 11 bases separated the two germline ends. The CDR3 sequence is 15 residues long. The germline gives CDR1 MGHRA, CDR2 YSYEKL. CDR3 sequence reads: CASSQGSQYNYGYTF. CDR3 nucleotide sequence: TGCGCCAGCAGCCAAGGTTCGCAGTACAACTATGGCTACACCTTC.

The chain uses TRBV7-9 and TRBJ2-4, with D perhaps TRBD1 (6 bases). V was clipped by 4 bases and J by 5 bases, with 15 bases between them. The germline CDR1 and CDR2 sequences are SEHNR and FQNEAQ (reference sequence). The CDR3 length is 15 residues. Here the CDR3 reads CASSSPSGAQNIQYF. As DNA, the CDR3 is TGTGCCAGCAGCTCACCGTCAGGGGCCCAAAACATTCAGTACTTC.

The chain has TRBV7-8 and TRBJ2-1; the D call may be TRBD1 or TRBD2 (5 bases each). Germline-derived CDR1 and CDR2 are SGHVS and FQNEAQ. The CDR3 contains 18 residues. With 5 bases removed from V and 1 base from J, the gap between germline ends came to 21 bases. The CDR3 reads CASSRQVRREGSYNEQFF. The CDR3 DNA is TGTGCCAGCAGCCGCCAAGTCAGGAGAGAGGGGTCCTACAATGAGCAGTTCTTC.

The chain employs TRBV29-1 and TRBJ1-2; TRBD1 matches 7 bases. Germline values: CDR1 SQVTM, CDR2 ANQGSEA. V was pared by 4 bases and J by 7 bases, with 12 bases of the junction left unmatched. This CDR3 comprises 14 residues. The chain's CDR3 is CSVVDGQAYVGYTF. The CDR3 nucleotides read TGCAGCGTTGTAGATGGACAGGCCTATGTTGGCTACACCTTC.

This chain uses TRBV3-1 with TRBJ2-7; the D call may be TRBD1 or TRBD2 (5 bases each). The end of the DNA aligns better with TRBJ2-5, so the J call may be wrong. CDR1 LGHDT and CDR2 YNNKEL come from the germline V gene (reference sequence). The CDR3 spans 14 residues. CDR3 protein: CASSQGQGVETQYF. CDR3 nucleotide sequence: TGTGCCAGCAGCCAAGGTCAGGGAGTGGAGACCCAGTACTTC.